This T cell receptor beta chain was sequenced in a study of Ad26.COV2.S vaccination and SARS-CoV-2 variants. Study information: Recipients of Ad26.COV2.S got it intramuscularly, once or twice 56 days apart. General study points: Marked by substantial breadth, spike-specific CD8+ and CD4+ T cell responses were reportedly seen after vaccination.

Treatment described: some 19 received Ad26.COV2.S at low or high dose, single or two shots; five or six received placebo; per-sample allocation not given. Day 63 after the first vaccine or placebo injection was the time point for sampling. Method: immunoSEQ multiplex PCR; TCRdb's copy keeps in-frame clones and lacks some. The sample holds about 250,000 clones, around 87% seen once. This CDR3 spans 16 amino acids. Looked up from germline, CDR1 is SGHVS and CDR2 is FNYEAQ. Trimming at V came to 1 base and at J to 1 base, leaving 4 bases not matched to a gene. Details on this clone: The target antigen is unknown.

This sequence joins TRBV7-6 and TRBJ1-5; TRBD1 agrees at 7 bases. The sequence came from a person aged 18-65 years who received the Ad26.COV2.S COVID-19 vaccine or a placebo. The material sequenced was peripheral blood, taken in a trial of Ad26.COV2.S vaccine versus placebo. CDR3 loop: CASSLGQGLSNQPQHF. CDR3 nucleotide sequence: TGTGCCAGCAGCTTAGGACAGGGTCTGAGCAATCAGCCCCAGCATTTT.